The 25 T cell receptor beta chains below all came from one sample that was sequenced in a study of memory CD4+ T cells and cytomegalovirus serostatus. The data were produced by immunoSEQ multiplex PCR, yet TCRdb's version contains in-frame clones alone and is incomplete. The data hold under 40,000 clones, with around three quarters observed a single time. Single viable CD3+CD4+CD8-CD45RO+ cells were sorted as the memory CD4+ T cells. Sequencing input: memory CD4+ T cells from blood. The receptors here all came from an adult in good health and CMV-seropositive.

V is TRBV7-9 and J is TRBJ2-6, with D unresolved. The CDR3 runs to 17 residues. Trimming stripped 4 bases from V and 2 bases from J, with 15 bases between. Per germline, CDR1 SEHNR and CDR2 FQNEAQ (reference sequence). DNA of the CDR3: TGTGCCAGCAGCTATACCCCTGTGGGAACTGGGGCCAACGTCCTGACTTTC. Translation gives CASSYTPVGTGANVLTF.

This chain joins TRBV5-1 and TRBJ2-1; tentatively, D is TRBD2 (10 bases). The V and J ends lost 0 bases and 9 bases respectively, with 19 bases between them. CDR3 length equals 16 residues. The germline V gene has CDR1 SGHRS and CDR2 YFSETQ. The CDR3 sequence: CASSLVASGGQGEQFF. DNA for the CDR3: TGCGCCAGCAGCTTGGTTGCTAGCGGGGGACAGGGTGAGCAGTTCTTC.

V is TRBV28 and J is TRBJ1-1; 8 bases are shared with TRBD1. CDR3 length: 15 residues. Unmatched junction bases numbered 6, after V lost 4 bases and J lost 2 bases. Germline V gene sequence: CDR1 MDHEN, CDR2 SYDVKM. The CDR3 nucleotides read TGTGCCAGCAGTTCCTACAGGGGGGCTAACACTGAAGCTTTCTTT. Protein: CASSSYRGANTEAFF.

The chain employs TRBV28 and TRBJ2-1; D is uncertain. The V end was cut by 3 bases, the J end by 2 bases, with 5 bases between. Per germline, CDR1 MDHEN and CDR2 SYDVKM. The length of the CDR3 is 13 residues. CDR3 residues: CASSLSPYNEQFF. The CDR3 nucleotides read TGTGCCAGCAGTTTGTCGCCCTACAATGAGCAGTTCTTC.

V and J are TRBV5-4 and TRBJ2-7, with D possibly being TRBD1 (6 bases). The CDR3 covers 17 residues. Germline CDR1 SGHNT, CDR2 YYREEE (reference sequence). The V end was cut by 0 bases, the J end by 0 bases, with 16 bases between. For the CDR3, the DNA is TGTGCCAGCAGCTTGGCCACAAAAGGGGGTAGCTCCTACGAGCAGTACTTC. Its translation: CASSLATKGGSSYEQYF. Filled out from reference TRBV5-4 and TRBJ2-7, the complete variable domain reads ETGVTQSPTHLIKTRGQQVTLRCSSQSGHNTVSWYQQALGQGPQFIFQYYREEENGRGNFPPRFSGLQFPNYSSELNVNALELDDSALYLCASSLATKGGSSYEQYFGPGTRLTVT.

The chain links TRBV6-1 to TRBJ1-5, with 9 bases that match TRBD1. Germline V CDR1 and CDR2: MNHNS, SASEGT. The CDR3 contains 15 residues. The trim removed 8 bases at V and 3 bases at J, leaving 8 bases unmatched. The CDR3: CASSPGQGYNQPQHF. The CDR3 DNA follows: TGTGCCAGCTCGCCAGGACAGGGGTACAATCAGCCCCAGCATTTT.

The rearrangement links TRBV4-3 to TRBJ2-2, with D maybe TRBD2 (5 bases). The CDR3 is made up of 14 amino acids. Trimming took off 4 bases at V and 7 bases at J, with 13 bases between the two ends. Germline V lookup: CDR1 LGHNA, CDR2 YSLEER. The CDR3 DNA reads TGCGCCAGCAGCCGTGAACTAGTTAACGGGGAGCTGTTTTTT. This translates into CASSRELVNGELFF.

The J gene is TRBJ1-5, the V gene TRBV27, with TRBD1 matching over 9 bases. Germline V lookup: CDR1 MNHEY, CDR2 SMNVEV (reference sequence). V dropped 2 bases and J dropped 7; count of bases not matched to a gene: 6. This CDR3 region has 15 residues. The CDR3 here is CASSLVGQGTQPQHF. CDR3 bases: TGTGCCAGCAGTTTAGTGGGACAGGGAACCCAGCCCCAGCATTTT.

A few counts support this clone. The chain employs TRBV2 and TRBJ1-1; D unresolved. The V gene's germline CDR1 is SNHLY and CDR2 FYNNEI. The CDR3 contains 13 residues. The V and J ends lost 1 base and 0 bases respectively, with 3 bases between them. CDR3: CASSEGMNTEAFF. The CDR3 bases are TGTGCCAGCAGTGAAGGGATGAACACTGAAGCTTTCTTT.

This chain joins TRBV7-3 and TRBJ2-1; TRBD1 matches at 9 bases. This CDR3 region has 14 residues. V dropped 5 bases and J dropped 5; count of bases not matched to a gene: 4. CDR1 SGHTA and CDR2 FQGTGA come from the germline V gene. The CDR3 here is CASSAGTGNNEQFF. The CDR3 region has the DNA TGTGCCAGCAGCGCCGGGACAGGGAACAATGAGCAGTTCTTC.

This chain connects TRBV7-2 to TRBJ1-2; a possible D gene is TRBD1 (6 bases). The V gene's germline CDR1 is SGHTA and CDR2 FQGNSA. The CDR3 extends over 16 amino acids. The V end was cut by 7 bases, the J end by 0 bases, with 18 bases between. Here the CDR3 DNA reads TGTGCCAGCACACAGGGTCGGTGGAGGACTAACTATGGCTACACCTTC. Translating gives CASTQGRWRTNYGYTF.

In its sample, this clone was seen once. The chain uses TRBV14 and TRBJ1-1; TRBD1 might be the D (5 bases). V was cut by 4 bases and J by 11 bases, with 20 bases left in between. The CDR3 contains 14 residues. The germline V gene has CDR1 SGHDN and CDR2 FVKESK. The CDR3 coding sequence is TGTGCCAGCAGCCCCTCCGGGGCAGGCTCGAGGGCTTTCTTT. The encoded protein is CASSPSGAGSRAFF.

The chain employs TRBV5-1 and TRBJ2-1, with 8 bases aligning to TRBD1. Germline V gives CDR1 SGHRS, CDR2 YFSETQ. The CDR3 has 14 residues. V was clipped by 3 bases and J by 6 bases; unmatched bases: 5. The CDR3 region is CASSSQGAGNEQFF. Here the CDR3 DNA reads TGCGCCAGCAGCTCGCAGGGGGCCGGCAATGAGCAGTTCTTC.

This clone appeared a single time. The chain carries TRBV4-1 and TRBJ1-1; TRBD1 might be the D (5 bases). Trimming removed 3 bases from V and 1 base from J, with 18 bases in between. Germline loops: CDR1 MGHRA, CDR2 YSYEKL. The CDR3 loop spans 17 amino acids. In DNA form, the CDR3 reads TGCGCCAGCAGCCAGAGGGGTATTTTGGCGAGGAACACTGAAGCTTTCTTT. Amino acids: CASSQRGILARNTEAFF.

The CDR3 sequence is CASSSSGGAQPQHF. In DNA form, the CDR3 reads TGTGCCAGTAGTTCTTCAGGGGGCGCTCAGCCCCAGCATTTT. This rearrangement joins TRBV19 to TRBJ1-5; 8 bases map to TRBD1. V shed 5 bases and J 6 bases; nucleotides not matched to a gene: 6. The CDR3 length is 14 residues. CDR1 is LNHDA and CDR2 is SQIVND in the germline V gene (reference sequence).

The chain carries TRBV27 and TRBJ2-2; 9 nucleotides match TRBD1. Germline V gene sequence: CDR1 MNHEY, CDR2 SMNVEV (reference sequence). After removal of 3 bases from V and 2 bases from J, the junction contained 1 base not matched to a gene. The CDR3 covers 15 residues. The CDR3 sequence is CASSLGQGNTGELFF. DNA of the CDR3: TGTGCCAGCAGTTTGGGACAGGGTAACACCGGGGAGCTGTTTTTT.

The genes are TRBV28 and TRBJ1-1; the D is unclear. The germline gives CDR1 MDHEN, CDR2 SYDVKM. The CDR3 is 12 residues long. V was pared by 2 bases and J by 10 bases, with 11 bases between. The CDR3 here is CASSLNGRGAFF. CDR3 sequence (DNA): TGTGCCAGCAGTTTAAATGGGAGAGGAGCTTTCTTT.

The chain couples TRBV18 to TRBJ2-7, with 9 bases matching TRBD2. This CDR3 spans 14 amino acids. Germline V CDR1 and CDR2: KGHSH, LQKENI. V was clipped by 6 bases and J by 0 bases; unmatched bases: 3. The CDR3 is CASSAGGRSYEQYF. DNA of the CDR3: TGTGCCAGCTCCGCGGGGGGGCGCTCCTACGAGCAGTACTTC.

The chain has TRBV6-5 and TRBJ1-5; D perhaps matches TRBD1 (6 bases). The germline CDR1 and CDR2 sequences are MNHEY and SVGAGI. V was trimmed by 11 bases and J by 5 bases, leaving 19 bases between them. The CDR3 has 14 residues. As DNA, the CDR3 is TGTGCCGCTCGAAGGACAGCAGAAGATCAGCCCCAGCATTTT. Translating gives CAARRTAEDQPQHF.

The V call is TRBV7-2, the J call TRBJ2-7; tentative D call: TRBD2 (5 bases). CDR1 is SGHTA and CDR2 is FQGNSA in the germline V gene. Trimming took off 5 bases at V and 6 bases at J, with 14 bases between the two ends. This CDR3 region has 13 residues. CDR3 sequence: CASSPQLVSEQYF. CDR3 nucleotides: TGTGCCAGCAGCCCACAACTAGTATCCGAGCAGTACTTC. Supplemented by reference TRBV7-2 and TRBJ2-7, the full variable domain reads GAGVSQSPSNKVTEKGKDVELRCDPISGHTALYWYRQSLGQGLEFLIYFQGNSAPDKSGLPSDRFSAERTGGSVSTLTIQRTQQEDSAVYLCASSPQLVSEQYFGPGTRLTVT.

The chain recombines TRBV5-4 with TRBJ1-2, with 7 bases lining up with TRBD1. Germline values: CDR1 SGHNT, CDR2 YYREEE (reference sequence). V was clipped by 3 bases and J by 4 bases; unmatched bases: 9. This CDR3 has 15 amino acids. The CDR3 region has the DNA TGTGCCAGCAGCTCCGGGACAGAAAGACTCTATGGCTACACCTTC. As protein: CASSSGTERLYGYTF.

The V call is TRBV9, the J call TRBJ2-5; no clear D. The CDR3 covers 14 residues. Germline V gene data show CDR1 as SGDLS and CDR2 as YYNGEE. With 0 bases removed from V and 2 bases from J, the gap between germline ends came to 8 bases. For the CDR3, the DNA is TGTGCCAGCAGCGTAGGGACGGTACAAGAGACCCAGTACTTC. This codes for CASSVGTVQETQYF.

CDR3 sequence reads: CASSLGSRDTGELFF. CDR3 DNA sequence: TGCGCCAGCAGCCTAGGAAGTCGGGACACCGGGGAGCTGTTTTTT. The chain uses TRBV4-1 and TRBJ2-2, with D unclear. CDR1 MGHRA and CDR2 YSYEKL come from the germline V gene. The V gene lost 4 bases and the J gene lost 3 bases, with 12 bases spanning the gap. This CDR3 comprises 15 residues.

Judged by abundance, this clone is medium-sized (0.01 to 0.1%). The genes are TRBV19 and TRBJ1-2; 7 bases are shared with TRBD1. From germline, CDR1 is LNHDA and CDR2 SQIVND (reference sequence). This CDR3 has 14 amino acids. The V segment lost 3 bases and the J segment 0 bases; nucleotides outside the gene matches: 1. The CDR3 spells CASSIGTANYGYTF. CDR3 nucleotides: TGTGCCAGTAGTATCGGGACAGCTAACTATGGCTACACCTTC.

The chain has TRBV7-3 and TRBJ2-2; TRBD1 matches at 7 bases. CDR1 is SGHTA, CDR2 FQGTGA, per germline. The CDR3 runs to 16 residues. The V gene end was trimmed by 6 bases and the J gene end by 5 bases; junction bases not matched to a gene: 12. CDR3 in amino acids: CASSYAGTEGTGELFF. The CDR3 DNA reads as TGTGCCAGCAGTTATGCCGGGACAGAGGGGACCGGGGAGCTGTTTTTT.